Sequencing of this T cell receptor (beta chain) was carried out in a study of cytomegalovirus exposure and HLA in healthy donors (dated by TCRdb to the late 2010s). General notes on the study: An earlier analysis of several hundred of the donors reported 250 to 350 Gb of sequence data and about 100 million unique TCR beta sequences from roughly 200 million T cells. An early release covering roughly 640 HLA-typed donors comprised 300 to 350 gigabases of sequencing data and 65 million to 100 million unique TCR sequences. The genetic ancestry cluster associated with self-reported Caucasian donors included approximately 85% of the roughly 400 genotyped donors. The study aimed to test whether cataloging public T cell receptors could reveal signatures of past pathogen exposure. The study used immunosequencing to profile the T cell repertoires of under 700 subjects and linked those repertoires to cytomegalovirus serostatus. Along with the approximately 620-subject first cohort, a separate validation cohort of about 110 different subjects was used. To predict cytomegalovirus infection status, the study brought together high-throughput TCR immunosequencing, statistical association of individual TCRs with disease status, and machine learning. To study patterns of TCR occurrence, a later analysis re-analyzed previously published TCR beta repertoires from 550 to 800 donors and added high-resolution HLA genotyping. The later analysis used no new phenotypic data to find candidate immune exposures, relying instead on TCR beta sequences and their occurrence across donors. An earlier analysis of around 540 of the donors applied high-throughput TCR beta sequencing to assess whether each TCR beta V gene segment acted as functional or pseudogenic. Donor age, sex, ethnicity and CMV serostatus were compiled alongside the repertoire data. A later genetic analysis took genome-wide SNP genotypes for about 65% of the 666 donors and used that subset as a discovery cohort. Every discovery cohort repertoire had been produced on one sequencing platform. Class I and class II HLA loci were covered by the typing at four-digit resolution. The number of typed donors differed by locus: roughly 620-640 for A, B, C, DRB1 and DQB1; 500 to 550 for DQA1; roughly 600 for DPA1; and roughly 470 for DPB1. Because of strong linkage in the cohort, roughly five DR-DQ haplotypes were treated as single units for association and clustering. On average, 235,054 unique TCR beta nucleotide sequences were sequenced per donor among a few hundred genotyped donors of the cohort, with roughly 19% of those sequences being non-productive.

There are a few counts of this clone. No antigen is known for it. No base quality values were provided; no much bigger clone lies one nucleotide off. The cohort comprised 670 or so healthy bone marrow donors. Cohort members were all nominally healthy when sampled, although unrecorded immune exposures were likely present. The donor tested CMV seropositive, placing the donor among the approximately 290 seropositive members of the cohort. A peripheral blood sample was provided by each donor, and peripheral blood mononuclear cells were used for TCR beta sequencing. The Qiagen DNeasy Blood Extraction Kit was used to extract genomic DNA from the blood cell samples. Libraries were built with the immunoSEQ multiplex PCR assay. For the multiplex PCR, a mixture combining 60 forward primers for TCR Vbeta segments and 13 reverse primers for TCR Jbeta segments was used. The CDR3 region of rearranged TCR beta genes was amplified from genomic DNA with a multiplex PCR assay. On the Illumina HiSeq System, the amplified TCR beta libraries were sequenced as 87-base-pair reads. The authors' analysis ran thus. In a later analysis, some 80 million unique TCR beta chains were counted across the 690 or so repertoires, and roughly 10 million of these chains were shared by at least two donors. Raw reads were error-corrected and collapsed into unique sequences by a nearest-neighbor algorithm in which closely related sequences were merged to remove PCR and sequencing errors. To assign V, D and J gene segments, CDR3 sequences were aligned to IMGT reference sequences. For a sequence to be retained, a match of at least six nucleotides was required to both a V gene segment and a J gene segment. A rearrangement counted as productive if the CDR3 had no stop codons and remained in frame with V and J, and every other rearrangement counted as non-productive. Following IMGT convention, CDR3 was defined as the stretch from the second conserved V-encoded cysteine to the conserved J-encoded phenylalanine. In an earlier analysis of around 600 of the donors, sequences lacking an unambiguous match to a single V gene segment were excluded. An earlier analysis of about 590 of the donors classified V segments as functional when productive rearrangements were above 56.7% and as segregating when the standard deviation between donors was above 5%. A statistical classification framework was built for diagnosing cytomegalovirus status from the catalog of TCR beta chain sequences. In a later analysis, V and J genes were assigned by comparing TCR nucleotide sequences against IMGT/GENE-DB human TR gene sequences. Using the TCRdist pipeline, a later analysis assigned CDR3 sequences along with most-parsimonious VDJ recombination scenarios. In a later analysis, each TCR beta chain was defined by its CDR3 amino acid sequence together with its V-gene family, and reads without a unique V-gene family were excluded. A later analysis removed several hundred highly shared, low-generation-probability nucleotide sequences to deal with suspected cross-contamination and a sequencing artifact. For each public chain, a later analysis derived a clonal expansion index from normalized ranks of inferred template counts within each repertoire. In a later analysis, generation probabilities were computed with a VDJ recombination model fitted to out-of-frame rearrangements, and the resulting probabilities were checked against IGoR. In a later analysis, TCR-TCR, TCR-HLA and TCR-CMV co-occurrence was scored with hypergeometric tests, and a repertoire-size bias correction was applied to TCR pairs. To estimate false discovery rates, a later analysis permuted the HLA or CMV assignments 20 times. In a later analysis, co-occurring TCRs were grouped using DBSCAN, and TCRdist sequence similarity was added for clustering within HLA-allele-positive subsets. For co-occurrence clustering, repertoires with fewer than 30,000 or more than 120,000 public chains were excluded, along with five repertoires with anomalous nucleotide sharing. The clones in this table, taken by TCRdb from immuneACCESS, are in-frame only. Not every clone is retained; where verified, under half of the shortfall comes from an unresolved V gene, and the cause of the rest is unknown. V, J and clone size are taken as reported in that table, and D and trimming were inferred from the DNA itself. The sample contains more than 95,000 clones, roughly 13% of them found a single time. Jointly, the top ten make up approximately 15% of the sample.

Looking up the germline V gene yields CDR1 KGHSH and CDR2 LQKENI. The CDR3 covers 15 residues, taking in both the cysteine and the phenylalanine. The entry retains the CDR3 DNA only, 45 bases that are in frame from base 1. V and J are trimmed by 3 bases and 4 bases, and the gene matches miss 2 bases of the junction. Paper-wide results and their limitations: In a later analysis, TCR association rates were found to vary across HLA loci, with the most associated TCRs seen for DRB1 alleles and the fewest for HLA-C alleles. Because the 87-base-pair reads could not distinguish some IMGT-functional V segments, including TRBV6-2 and TRBV6-3, those segments were excluded. For the cohort, immune exposure information was limited to CMV serostatus. Because HLA typing was missing for some donors at each locus, association tests included only the typed subset. In a later analysis, about 17,000 TCR beta sequences were associated with specific HLA alleles at a false discovery rate of 0.05. The earlier analysis of around 600 of the donors excluded roughly 17 rarely observed V segments, including chromosome 9 orphons, because counts were too low. A further reported finding was that TCR beta sequences accurately predicted the HLA-A and HLA-B alleles for most subjects in the first cohort. The sequencing pipeline was judged likely to have produced a cluster of highly shared sequence variants as a technical artifact. The study listed 170 or so TCR beta chains as associated with cytomegalovirus. An association between a missense DCLRE1C variant and V-gene and J-gene trimming of TCR beta chains was found in a later genetic analysis and replicated in an independent cohort. Cytomegalovirus status was reported to be diagnosed by the classifier with high specificity and sensitivity in both the original and validation cohorts. Across donors, most TCR sequences were observed very rarely, whereas some public TCRs were present in many individuals. In a later analysis, most CMV-associated TCR beta chains were found to appear HLA-restricted, with HLA associations seemingly driven largely by CMV exposure. According to a later genetic analysis, donors in an Asian-associated ancestry cluster had fewer N-insertions in productive TCRs than the approximately 650-donor mean. A later analysis reported that several top co-occurrence clusters appeared linked to parvovirus B19, influenza, CMV and Epstein-Barr virus. Linkage disequilibrium might explain the correlated functional status among segregating V segments, but an unknown experimental factor could not be ruled out. In a later analysis, HLA-associated TCR beta chains showed more clonal expansion and lower generation probabilities than non-associated chains that were equally common. In an earlier analysis of 450 to 750 of the donors, most TCR beta V segments appeared in productive rearrangements about 87% or about 30% of the time, broadly matching IMGT annotations. Assigning TCR associations to individual alleles was difficult when HLA alleles, especially DR and DQ, strongly co-occurred. Presence/absence analyses assumed roughly uniform sequencing depth across donors, an assumption that may not hold. The cohort was sequenced for TCR beta chains only, and without alpha or paired-chain data the features that could be detected were limited. According to the authors, the approach could potentially be generalized to other disease states and immunological phenotypes. In vitro tests confirmed that a few of the cytomegalovirus-associated TCR beta chains recognize cytomegalovirus antigens.

The chain uses TRBV18 and TRBJ1-5, with 11 bases in between that match TRBD1. Source material: PBMCs. The origin of this receptor is a man between 40 and 49 years old in good health and CMV-seropositive. CDR3 region: CASSPGTGGNQPQHF. The sequence in DNA is TGTGCCAGCTCACCTGGGACAGGGGGAAATCAGCCCCAGCATTTT. The variable domain in full, with residues beyond the CDR3 obtained from the reference TRBV18 and TRBJ1-5 genes, is NAGVMQNPRHLVRRRGQEARLRCSPMKGHSHVYWYRQLPEEGLKFMVYLQKENIIDESGMPKERFSAEFPKEGPSILRIQQVVRGDSAAYFCASSPGTGGNQPQHFGDGTRLSIL.